These T cell receptor beta chains were read from a single sample in a study of chemoradiotherapy in HPV16-positive cancers. Clones were sequenced by immunoSEQ multiplex PCR, and TCRdb holds only the in-frame ones, with some missing. Among about 15,000 clones listed, 89% were seen once. The input for sequencing was blood, taken from a patient who underwent chemoradiotherapy. These receptors all come from a human donor with HPV-associated anogenital cancer. Each CDR3 is given with its conserved first and last residue. A D gene is named only where the DNA matches it firmly. Expanded clones get a size class; other rows say once, few or many, or leave the size out.

J gene	clone size	D gene	V gene	CDR3 protein	CDR3 DNA
TRBJ2-1	once	TRBD2	TRBV9	CASSPRGAGGHNEQFF	TGTGCCAGCAGCCCCCGGGGGGCGGGGGGGCACAATGAGCAGTTCTTC
TRBJ2-4	-	-	TRBV10-3	CATLNSGTTIQYF	TGTGCCACCCTTAATTCCGGGACAACTATTCAGTACTTC
TRBJ1-5	-	-	TRBV2	CASSPWGGQYQPQHF	TGTGCCAGCAGCCCCTGGGGGGGCCAATATCAGCCCCAGCATTTT
TRBJ1-5	-	-	TRBV5-6	CASSLARGSQPQHF	TGTGCCAGCAGCTTGGCCCGGGGTTCCCAGCCCCAGCATTTT
TRBJ2-1	-	TRBD2	TRBV23-1	CASSHRTSGRGGIGEQFF	TGCGCCAGCAGTCATAGGACTAGCGGGAGGGGCGGTATTGGTGAGCAGTTCTTC
TRBJ2-2	-	-	TRBV10-2	CACQQERNTGELFF	TGCGCCTGCCAACAAGAGCGGAACACCGGGGAGCTGTTTTTT
TRBJ2-5	-	-	TRBV5-1	CASSPPLGTSQGETQYF	TGCGCCAGCAGCCCCCCCCTCGGCACTAGCCAGGGAGAGACCCAGTACTTC
TRBJ2-2	-	-	TRBV14	CASSQDLRAELFF	TGTGCCAGCAGCCAAGATCTGAGAGCGGAGCTGTTTTTT
TRBJ1-4	-	-	TRBV2	CASSDPGRGEKLFF	TGTGCCAGCAGTGATCCGGGAAGAGGTGAAAAACTGTTTTTT
TRBJ1-4	-	-	TRBV10-3	CAIRAGANEKLFF	TGTGCCATCAGGGCCGGCGCTAATGAAAAACTGTTTTTT
TRBJ1-1	-	-	TRBV6-1	CASTPRAEAFF	TGTGCCAGCACCCCCCGGGCAGAAGCTTTCTTT
TRBJ2-6	-	-	TRBV7-8	CASSFAQGGPNVLTF	TGTGCCAGCAGCTTTGCACAGGGCGGCCCCAACGTCCTGACTTTC
TRBJ2-7	-	-	TRBV19	CASSNSPQGFYEQYF	TGTGCCAGTAGTAATTCCCCCCAGGGGTTTTACGAGCAGTACTTC
TRBJ2-7	-	-	TRBV10-1	CASSEYSGGWKEDEQYF	TGCGCCAGCAGTGAGTACTCCGGTGGCTGGAAAGAGGACGAGCAGTACTTC
TRBJ1-5	-	-	TRBV5-6	CASSLRARSGNQPQHF	TGTGCCAGCAGCCTCAGGGCCCGGTCGGGCAATCAGCCCCAGCATTTT
TRBJ1-2	-	-	TRBV28	CASRGNYGYTF	TGTGCCAGCAGGGGCAACTATGGCTACACCTTC
TRBJ1-1	-	-	TRBV6-1	CASSEGRRYTEAFF	TGTGCCAGCAGTGAGGGCAGGAGATACACTGAAGCTTTCTTT
TRBJ2-7	-	TRBD2	TRBV28	CASSSIRTSGKFSYEQYF	TGTGCCAGCAGTTCGATCAGGACTAGCGGGAAATTTTCCTACGAGCAGTACTTC
TRBJ2-2	once	TRBD2	TRBV27	CASSFRLAGVTANTGELFF	TGTGCCAGCAGTTTTCGACTAGCGGGGGTAACGGCGAACACCGGGGAGCTGTTTTTT
TRBJ2-1	few	-	TRBV6-1	CATYPFGGGDEQFF	TGTGCCACCTACCCGTTTGGGGGGGGCGATGAGCAGTTCTTC
TRBJ1-3	once	-	TRBV7-2	CASSLVGAGNTIYF	TGTGCCAGCAGCTTAGTGGGGGCTGGAAACACCATATATTTT
TRBJ2-7	-	-	TRBV2	CASSEPRTLGIGSYEQYF	TGTGCCAGCAGTGAACCTCGGACGTTAGGGATTGGTTCCTACGAGCAGTACTTC
TRBJ2-3	-	-	TRBV30	CAWSAGAGQYF	TGTGCCTGGAGTGCTGGGGCCGGGCAGTATTTT
TRBJ2-3	-	-	TRBV11-1	CASSPRQSSDTQYF	TGTGCCAGCAGCCCAAGGCAGTCCTCAGATACGCAGTATTTT
TRBJ1-1	-	-	TRBV7-9	CASSLEYSTEAFF	TGTGCCAGCAGCTTAGAATATAGCACTGAAGCTTTCTTT
TRBJ2-3	-	TRBD2	TRBV5-8	CASRPASGRSDTQYF	TGTGCCAGCAGACCGGCTAGCGGGAGGTCAGATACGCAGTATTTT
TRBJ1-1	-	-	TRBV27	CASSTYLRTVLGNTEAFF	TGTGCCAGCAGTACCTACCTCCGGACAGTTCTTGGGAACACTGAAGCTTTCTTT